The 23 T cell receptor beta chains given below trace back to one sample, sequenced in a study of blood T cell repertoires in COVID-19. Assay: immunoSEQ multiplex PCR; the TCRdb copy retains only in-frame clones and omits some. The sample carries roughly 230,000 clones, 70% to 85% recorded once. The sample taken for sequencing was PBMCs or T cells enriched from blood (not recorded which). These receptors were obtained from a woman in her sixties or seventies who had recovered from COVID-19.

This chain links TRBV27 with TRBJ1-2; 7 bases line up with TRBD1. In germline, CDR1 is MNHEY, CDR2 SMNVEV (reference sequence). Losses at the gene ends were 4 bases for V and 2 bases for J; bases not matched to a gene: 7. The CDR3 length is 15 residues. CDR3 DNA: TGTGCCAGCAGTTCCGGCCAGACAGGGAACTATGGCTACACCTTC. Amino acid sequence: CASSSGQTGNYGYTF.

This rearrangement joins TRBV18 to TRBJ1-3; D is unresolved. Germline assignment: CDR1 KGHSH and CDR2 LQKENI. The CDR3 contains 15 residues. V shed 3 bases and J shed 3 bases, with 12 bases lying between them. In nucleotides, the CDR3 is TGTGCCAGCTCACCCCCCGGCGGGGATGGAAACACCATATATTTT. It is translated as CASSPPGGDGNTIYF.

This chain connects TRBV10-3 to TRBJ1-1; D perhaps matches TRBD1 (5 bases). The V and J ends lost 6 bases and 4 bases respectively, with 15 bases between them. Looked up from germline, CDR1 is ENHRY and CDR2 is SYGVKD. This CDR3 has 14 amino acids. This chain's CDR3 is CAISPGGGGTEAFF. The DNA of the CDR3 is TGTGCCATCAGCCCCGGCGGGGGTGGCACTGAAGCTTTCTTT.

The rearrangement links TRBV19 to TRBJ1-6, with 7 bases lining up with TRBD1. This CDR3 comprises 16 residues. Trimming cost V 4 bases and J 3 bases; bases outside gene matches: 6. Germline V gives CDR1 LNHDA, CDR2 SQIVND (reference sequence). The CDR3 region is CASSSRRTGYNSPLHF. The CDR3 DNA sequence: TGTGCCAGTAGTAGCCGCAGGACAGGCTATAATTCACCCCTCCACTTT.

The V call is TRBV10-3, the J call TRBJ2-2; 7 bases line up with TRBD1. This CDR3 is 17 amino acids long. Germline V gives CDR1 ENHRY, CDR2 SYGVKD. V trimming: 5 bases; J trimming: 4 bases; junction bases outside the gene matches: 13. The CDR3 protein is CAISIIGTETGTGELFF. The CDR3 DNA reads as TGTGCCATCAGTATAATAGGGACAGAGACGGGCACCGGGGAGCTGTTTTTT.

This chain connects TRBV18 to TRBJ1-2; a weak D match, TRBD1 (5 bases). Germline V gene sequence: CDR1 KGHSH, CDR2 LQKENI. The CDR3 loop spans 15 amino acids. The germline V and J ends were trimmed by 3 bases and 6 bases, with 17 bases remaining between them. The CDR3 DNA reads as TGTGCCAGCTCACCGCGAACGGGGGGATGGGATGGCTACACCTTC. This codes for CASSPRTGGWDGYTF.

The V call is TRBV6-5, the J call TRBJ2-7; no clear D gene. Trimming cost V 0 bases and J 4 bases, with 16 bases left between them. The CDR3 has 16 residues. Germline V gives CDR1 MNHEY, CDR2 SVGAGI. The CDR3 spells CASSYSTGAKLYEQYF. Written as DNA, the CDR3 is TGTGCCAGCAGTTACTCGACGGGTGCCAAACTATACGAGCAGTACTTC.

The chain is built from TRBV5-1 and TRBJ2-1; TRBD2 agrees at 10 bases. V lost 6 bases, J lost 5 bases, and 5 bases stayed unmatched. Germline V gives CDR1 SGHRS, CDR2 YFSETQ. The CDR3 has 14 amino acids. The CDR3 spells CASNLAGVDNEQFF. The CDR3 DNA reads TGCGCCAGCAACCTAGCGGGGGTAGACAATGAGCAGTTCTTC. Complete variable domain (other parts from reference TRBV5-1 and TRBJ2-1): KAGVTQTPRYLIKTRGQQVTLSCSPISGHRSVSWYQQTPGQGLQFLFEYFSETQRNKGNFPGRFSGRQFSNSRSEMNVSTLELGDSALYLCASNLAGVDNEQFFGPGTRLTVL.

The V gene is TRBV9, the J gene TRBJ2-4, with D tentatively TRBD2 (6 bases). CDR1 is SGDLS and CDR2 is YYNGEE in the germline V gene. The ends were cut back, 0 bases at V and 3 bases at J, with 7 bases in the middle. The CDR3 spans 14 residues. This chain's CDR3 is CASSVEGGKNIQYF. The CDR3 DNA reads TGTGCCAGCAGCGTAGAGGGAGGCAAAAACATTCAGTACTTC. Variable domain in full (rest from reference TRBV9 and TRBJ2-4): DSGVTQTPKHLITATGQRVTLRCSPRSGDLSVYWYQQSLDQGLQFLIQYYNGEERAKGNILERFSAQQFPDLHSELNLSSLELGDSALYFCASSVEGGKNIQYFGAGTRLSVL.

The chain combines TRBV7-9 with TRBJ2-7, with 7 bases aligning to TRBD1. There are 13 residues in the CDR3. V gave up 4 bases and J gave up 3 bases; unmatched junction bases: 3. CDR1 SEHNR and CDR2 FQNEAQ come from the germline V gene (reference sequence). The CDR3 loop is CASSSGQSYEQYF. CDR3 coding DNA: TGTGCCAGCAGCTCGGGACAGAGCTACGAGCAGTACTTC.

The CDR3 loop reads CASTAFGGRNEQFF. As DNA, the CDR3 is TGTGCCAGCACCGCCTTCGGGGGAAGGAATGAGCAGTTCTTC. This chain connects TRBV6-5 to TRBJ2-1; the D gene is possibly TRBD2 (6 bases). The CDR3 contains 14 residues. Germline CDR1 is MNHEY and CDR2 is SVGAGI. Deletions cut 7 bases from V and 7 bases from J, with 17 bases between.

The DNA for the CDR3 is TGTGCCAGCAGCCAAGAACAGGGCTATTCAGCTTTCTTT. Protein product: CASSQEQGYSAFF. The chain couples TRBV14 to TRBJ1-1, with D possibly matching TRBD1 (6 bases). The CDR3 has 13 residues. Deletions cut 0 bases from V and 10 bases from J, with 12 bases between. CDR1 SGHDN and CDR2 FVKESK come from the germline V gene. Full variable domain (outside the CDR3, taken from reference TRBV14 and TRBJ1-1): EAGVTQFPSHSVIEKGQTVTLRCDPISGHDNLYWYRRVMGKEIKFLLHFVKESKQDESGMPNNRFLAERTGGTYSTLKVQPAELEDSGVYFCASSQEQGYSAFFGQGTRLTVV.

The CDR3 sequence: CASSIWTGRLSGANVLTF. CDR3 in DNA: TGTGCCAGCAGTATCTGGACAGGGAGACTTTCTGGGGCCAACGTCCTGACTTTC. J is TRBJ2-6 and V is TRBV27, with 8 bases lining up with TRBD1. This CDR3 region has 18 residues. The V segment lost 5 bases and the J segment 1 base; nucleotides outside the gene matches: 10. The germline CDR1 and CDR2 sequences are MNHEY and SMNVEV (reference sequence).

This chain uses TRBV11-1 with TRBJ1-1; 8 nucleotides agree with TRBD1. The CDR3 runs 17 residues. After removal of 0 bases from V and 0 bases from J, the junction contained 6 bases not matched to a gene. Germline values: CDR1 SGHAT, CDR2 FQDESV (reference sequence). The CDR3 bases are TGTGCCAGCAGCTTAGCCCCTGGGACAGGAATGAACACTGAAGCTTTCTTT. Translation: CASSLAPGTGMNTEAFF.

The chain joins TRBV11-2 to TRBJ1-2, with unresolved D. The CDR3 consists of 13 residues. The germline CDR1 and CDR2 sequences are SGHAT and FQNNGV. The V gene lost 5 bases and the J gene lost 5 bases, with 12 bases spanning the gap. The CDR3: CASSPVLTYGYTF. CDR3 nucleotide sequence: TGTGCCAGCAGCCCAGTCTTAACGTATGGCTACACCTTC.

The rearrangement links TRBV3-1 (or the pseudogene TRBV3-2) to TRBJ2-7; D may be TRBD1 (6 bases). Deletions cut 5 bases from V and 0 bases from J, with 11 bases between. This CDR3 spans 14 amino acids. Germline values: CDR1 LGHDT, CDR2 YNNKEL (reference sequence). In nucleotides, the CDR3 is TGTGCCAGCAGCGGTGACAGGTTCTCCTACGAGCAGTACTTC. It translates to CASSGDRFSYEQYF.

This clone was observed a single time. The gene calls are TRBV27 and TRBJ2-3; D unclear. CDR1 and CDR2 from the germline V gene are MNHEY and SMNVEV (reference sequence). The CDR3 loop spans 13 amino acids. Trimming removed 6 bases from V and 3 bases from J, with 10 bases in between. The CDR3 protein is CASSGRRTDTQYF. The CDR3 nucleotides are TGTGCCAGCAGCGGCAGGCGTACAGATACGCAGTATTTT.

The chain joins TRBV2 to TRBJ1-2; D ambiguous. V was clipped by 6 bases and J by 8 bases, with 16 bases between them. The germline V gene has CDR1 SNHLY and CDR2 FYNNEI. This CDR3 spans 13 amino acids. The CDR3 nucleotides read TGTGCCAGCAGGGAGACGGAAAATTGGGGCTACACCTTC. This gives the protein CASRETENWGYTF.

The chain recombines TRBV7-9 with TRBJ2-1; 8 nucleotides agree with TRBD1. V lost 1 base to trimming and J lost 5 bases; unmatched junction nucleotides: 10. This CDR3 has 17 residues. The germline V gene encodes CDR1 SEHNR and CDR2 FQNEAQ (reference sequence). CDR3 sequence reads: CASSLGLDRGAHNEQFF. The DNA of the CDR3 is TGTGCCAGCAGCTTAGGGCTAGACAGGGGAGCGCACAATGAGCAGTTCTTC.

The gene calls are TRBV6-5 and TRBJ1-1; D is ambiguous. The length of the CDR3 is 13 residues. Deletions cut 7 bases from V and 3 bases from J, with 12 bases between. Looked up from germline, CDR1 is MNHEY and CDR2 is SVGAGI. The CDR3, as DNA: TGTGCCAGCATCAACCGGTTGGACACTGAAGCTTTCTTT. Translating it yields CASINRLDTEAFF.

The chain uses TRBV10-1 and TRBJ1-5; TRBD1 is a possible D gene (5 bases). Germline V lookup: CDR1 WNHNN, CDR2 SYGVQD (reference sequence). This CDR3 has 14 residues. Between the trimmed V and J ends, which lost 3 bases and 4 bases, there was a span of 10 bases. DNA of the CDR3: TGCGCCAGCAGTGATGGAGGGGAGAATCAGCCCCAGCATTTT. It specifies CASSDGGENQPQHF.

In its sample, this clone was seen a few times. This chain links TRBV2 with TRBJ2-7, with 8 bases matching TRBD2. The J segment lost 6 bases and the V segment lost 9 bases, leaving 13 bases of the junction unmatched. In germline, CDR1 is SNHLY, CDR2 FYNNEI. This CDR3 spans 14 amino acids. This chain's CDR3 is CASTTGTSRTEQYF. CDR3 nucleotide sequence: TGTGCCAGTACGACCGGGACTAGTCGTACCGAGCAGTACTTC.

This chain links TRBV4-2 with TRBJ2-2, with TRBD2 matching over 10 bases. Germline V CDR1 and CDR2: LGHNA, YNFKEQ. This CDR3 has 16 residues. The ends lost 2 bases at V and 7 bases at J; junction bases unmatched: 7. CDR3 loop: CASSQRAGGPSGELFF. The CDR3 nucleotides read TGTGCCAGCAGCCAACGAGCGGGGGGGCCGAGCGGGGAGCTGTTTTTT.